This T cell receptor beta chain was found in a study of T cell clonotyping in hematopoietic cell transplantation. Study-wide points: CD4 and CD8 repertoire contributions could not be separated without sorting. At the given depth, recipient repertoires were over 95% de novo clonotypes. Broader posttransplant TCR repertoire diversity was predicted by graft donor and pretransplant recipient Inverse Simpson Index values.

Method: immunoSEQ multiplex PCR; TCRdb's copy keeps in-frame clones and lacks some. The sample has roughly 10,000 clones, around nine tenths seen once. The CDR3 contains 13 residues. CDR1 and CDR2 from the germline V gene are MNHEY and SVGAGI. Between the trimmed V and J ends, which lost 4 bases and 6 bases, there was a span of 7 bases. Remarks on this clone: The antigen is not known.

The rearrangement links TRBV6-5 to TRBJ1-6; no firm D call. The sample consisted of PBMCs, taken 180 days after allogeneic stem cell transplant. The clonotype was recovered from a male patient between 55 and 70 years old who had an allogeneic stem cell transplant from an unrelated donor, so the T cells may come from the graft donor. Some clones in this sample may be carry-over from other donors' samples. The CDR3 is CASSSRSNSPLHF. CDR3 sequence (DNA): TGTGCCAGCAGTTCCCGCTCTAATTCACCCCTCCACTTT.